This TCR beta chain appears in the sequencing data of a study of beta chain features in type 1 diabetes. Study conclusions and caveats: Type 1 diabetes patients had VDJ junctions that carried fewer insertions and more deletions.

This clone was seen only a few times. Antigen: not known. The sample has other DNA sequences that encode this CDR3 too. The whole isolated RNA underwent reverse transcription, so sequencing captured expressed TCRB transcripts. Sequencing of naive, central memory and regulatory T cell samples gave an average of approximately 3.8 million reads. The repertoire was sequenced with immunoSEQ multiplex PCR; TCRdb's copy has only in-frame clones and lacks some. The table shows roughly 300,000 clones, with roughly 15% occurring only once. Isolation of CD4+ naive, central memory, regulatory and stem cell-like memory cells was achieved by sorting via CD45RO/CCR7/CD25/CD127/CD95/CD27. All of the sorted populations showed purity greater than 98%. Specimen: central memory CD4+ T cells from blood. The clonotype comes from a man in his thirties or forties in good health.

The CDR3 sequence is CASSPGQDYGYTF. CDR3 sequence (DNA): TGTGCCAGCTCACCGGGACAGGACTATGGCTACACCTTC. J is TRBJ1-2 and V is TRBV18, with 8 bases aligning to TRBD1. In germline, CDR1 is KGHSH, CDR2 LQKENI. V lost 3 bases to trimming and J lost 3 bases; unmatched junction nucleotides: 0. The CDR3 sequence is 13 residues long.